This T cell receptor (beta chain) was retrieved from a study of blood T cells in healthy people across ages. Study details: The template switching approach captured approximately one barcoded beta molecule for every two T cells. General study findings and limits: The lack of PBMC sorting stopped any conclusive naive versus antigen-experienced comparison. Diversity of TCR beta correlated strongly with naive T cell percentage.

This clonotype occurred a few times. The antigen is unknown. The CDR3 has 13 residues. Germline lookup yields CDR1 LGHNA and CDR2 YSLEER. V gave up 2 bases and J gave up 8 bases, with 10 bases separating them. Primers used in a second PCR of about 7 to 11 cycles were a sample-barcoded 5' primer and a J-beta primer mix. TCRdb called the 5' RACE reads again in MiXCR, with one record for every CDR3 protein. The repertoire holds roughly 800,000 distinct CDR3 sequences, with roughly 64% as singletons. Roughly 10 milliliters was the volume of peripheral blood drawn from each donor. This clonotype was sampled from a young man in good health. This chain joins TRBV4-3 and TRBJ2-1, with unresolved D. Material: blood. CDR3 in DNA: TGCGCCAGCAGCCAAACGGGTCCTCATGAGCAGTTCTTC. Translating gives CASSQTGPHEQFF.